This T cell receptor (beta chain) was identified during a study of T-cell memory formation after mild COVID-19 (dated by TCRdb to the early 2020s). Background on the whole study: TCR sequence clusters from the two donors were largely donor specific. In a couple of donors, T-cell clones that expanded and contracted after mild COVID-19 were followed by sequencing TCRalpha and TCRbeta repertoires longitudinally. Two young, previously healthy adult volunteers, one female and one male, were included in the cohort.

Results the study describes overall, beyond this receptor: Clones contracting from day 15 to 85 had balanced CD4/CD8 phenotypes, while a second wave expanding from day 15 to 37 was biased towards CD4+. The detection of some responding clones in pre-infection memory suggests that pre-existing cross-reactive memory T cells joined the SARS-CoV-2 response. Contracting CD4+ clones were located mainly in the CM and EM memory subsets, whereas CD8+ clones were found to be enriched in EMRA. The study included only a couple of mild cases, and larger cohorts that include severe cases with pre-infection samples were judged to be necessary. Whether the second-wave clones peaking on day 37 were SARS-CoV-2 specific was not confirmed.

PBMCs were isolated by Ficoll-Paque density gradient centrifugation. Sequenced on an Illumina NovaSeq 6000. TCRalpha and TCRbeta cDNA libraries were constructed by 5'RACE with constant-segment primers, with sample barcodes and unique molecular identifiers being introduced. Trizol reagent was used to extract RNA from every sample. Amplification of the libraries took two PCR steps, and the second step added a second sample barcode plus Illumina TruSeq adapters. Libraries were sequenced on an Illumina NovaSeq with 2 x 150 bp paired-end reads. The source study handled its data this way. With migec v1.2.7, reads were demultiplexed and then collapsed into UMI-guided consensus sequences. Using mixcr v2.1.11, UMI consensuses were aligned to TRA and TRB V and J templates and then assembled into clonotypes. Expanded or contracted clonotypes were those called significant by both edgeR and NoisET, with noise models trained on biological replicates. edgeR calls used a false discovery rate-adjusted p below 0.01 and a log2 fold-change threshold of 1. PCA with hierarchical clustering of max-normalized trajectories of the 1000 most abundant clonotypes was used as exploratory dynamics analysis. Separately sequenced CD4+ and CD8+ repertoires were used to assign the CD4 or CD8 phenotype of responding clones. The raw public reads went through TCRdb reprocessing: fastp at Q25, MiXCR clone calling, in-frame beta chains kept. Under each unique CDR3 protein, matching rows form one entry showing the most common genes and DNA. What appears here as the V and J calls and clone size reflects TCRdb's work, not the paper's. In all, the sample holds 300,000 to 400,000 distinct CDR3 sequences, and 25% to 30% of those were seen once. The ten largest make up approximately 13% of the sample.

CDR1 and CDR2 are drawn from the germline V gene: SGHRS, YFSETQ. V drops 3 bases and J drops 1 base, leaving 23 bases in between. The CDR3 starts with the cysteine, ends with the phenylalanine, and has 19 residues. Here the CDR3 DNA is all that survives: 57 bases in frame from base 1. Remarks on this clonotype: What antigen it recognizes has not been identified. No base-level quality is on record; no much larger clone is a single base apart.

The sequencing input was PBMCs or a T cell subset sorted from them (not recorded which). This sequence was found in an adult woman who had mild COVID-19 (a few samples of this study predate the infection). The sample titles of this study are shuffled in the database, so cell type and time point are left out; the donor was told from shared clones. The rearranged chain carries TRBV5-1 and TRBJ2-4; the D gene could be either TRBD1 or TRBD2, each agreeing at 5 bases. In nucleotides, the sequence is TGCGCCAGCAGCTCAAAACAGACTGGGGGTGTGATGGCCAAAAACATTCAGTACTTC. Its protein is CASSSKQTGGVMAKNIQYF.